A single sample is the source of the 17 T cell receptor beta chains below, sequenced in a study of vaccination effects on CD4 cells after COVID-19. TCRdb's table, derived via immunoSEQ multiplex PCR, lists solely in-frame clones and lacks some. The sample includes under 25,000 clones, 73% of them seen just once. With the ViraFEST assay, the study expanded antigen-specific CD4+ T cells using viral peptide pools, then sequenced them. The culture ran for about 10 days, and then CD4+ T cells were isolated. The healthy vaccine recipients, who had no prior SARS-CoV-2 infection, showed negative nucleocapsid antibodies. Antigens for these TCRs are unknown. Sample: CD4+ T cells from PBMCs cultured with SARS-CoV-2 spike peptides, taken before COVID-19 vaccination. These receptors all stem from a human donor who received a COVID-19 vaccine.

The rearrangement joins TRBV12-3 or TRBV12-4 to TRBJ2-7, with D possibly being TRBD1 (8 bases). Trimming shortened V by 5 bases and J by 5 bases, and 10 bases separated the two germline ends. CDR3 size: 12 residues. The CDR3 DNA reads as TGTGCCAGCAGTACAGGGGGGGACGAGCAGTACTTC. It yields the protein CASSTGGDEQYF.

This chain joins TRBV15 and TRBJ2-3; no clear D gene. This CDR3 region has 15 residues. CDR1 and CDR2 (germline): LNHNV, YYDKDF (reference sequence). The V end was cut by 5 bases, the J end by 0 bases, with 12 bases between. CDR3 in DNA: TGTGCCACCAGCGGCGCCCCACGGAGCACAGATACGCAGTATTTT. This translates into CATSGAPRSTDTQYF. The variable domain in full, with the rest retrieved from reference TRBV15 and TRBJ2-3, is DAMVIQNPRYQVTQFGKPVTLSCSQTLNHNVMYWYQQKSSQAPKLLFHYYDKDFNNEADTPDNFQSRRPNTSFCFLDIRSPGLGDTAMYLCATSGAPRSTDTQYFGPGTRLTVL.

The chain joins TRBV5-5 to TRBJ2-5; weak D call: TRBD2 (5 bases). Trimming cost V 2 bases and J 5 bases, with 10 bases left between them. The CDR3 covers 13 residues. CDR1 SGHKS and CDR2 YYEKEE come from the germline V gene (reference sequence). This CDR3 is CASSFWERETQYF. Here the CDR3 DNA reads TGTGCCAGCAGCTTCTGGGAGCGGGAGACCCAGTACTTC.

The chain uses TRBV7-8 and TRBJ2-1; D may be TRBD1 or TRBD2 (5 bases each). V was shortened by 6 bases and J by 5 bases, with 23 bases between the two germline ends. Germline V CDR1 and CDR2: SGHVS, FQNEAQ. CDR3 length: 17 residues. CDR3 nucleotides: TGTGCCAGCAGTCTTAAACCCCTCGGGGCGGGTCACAATGAGCAGTTCTTC. Its protein product is CASSLKPLGAGHNEQFF.

The table lists this clone with a few counts. The rearrangement links TRBV6-5 to TRBJ1-6; 8 nucleotides align to TRBD1. Per germline, CDR1 MNHEY and CDR2 SVGAGI. V trimming: 0 bases; J trimming: 9 bases; junction bases outside the gene matches: 4. There are 15 residues in the CDR3. The chain's CDR3 is CASSYSVTGGSPLHF. As DNA, the CDR3 is TGTGCCAGCAGTTACTCAGTCACAGGGGGTTCACCCCTCCACTTT.

The chain recombines TRBV13 with TRBJ2-7; D is perhaps TRBD2 (6 bases). The ends were cut back, 3 bases at V and 9 bases at J, with 12 bases in the middle. The CDR3 contains 12 residues. Germline CDR1 is PRHDT and CDR2 is FYEKMQ (reference sequence). CDR3 nucleotides: TGTGCCAGCAGCTTTTTGACAGCGGGGCAGTACTTC. Translated: CASSFLTAGQYF.

The chain combines TRBV23-1 with TRBJ2-7; a possible D gene is TRBD1 (5 bases). TRBV23-1 is noted as an ORF with a role that remains uncertain. The CDR3 sequence is 12 residues long. Trimming took 6 bases from V and 0 from J, leaving 6 bases between them. The CDR3 sequence: CASRDTSYEQYF. The CDR3 coding sequence is TGCGCCAGCAGGGACACCTCCTACGAGCAGTACTTC.

V gene TRBV5-4 combines with J gene TRBJ2-1; D is perhaps TRBD1 (6 bases). Deletions cut 4 bases from V and 2 bases from J, with 16 bases between. This CDR3 has 16 residues. The germline gives CDR1 SGHNT, CDR2 YYREEE (reference sequence). CDR3 bases: TGTGCCAGCAGCCTGCAAAGGACAGACCCCTACAATGAGCAGTTCTTC. Amino acids: CASSLQRTDPYNEQFF. Full variable domain (rest looked up from reference TRBV5-4 and TRBJ2-1): ETGVTQSPTHLIKTRGQQVTLRCSSQSGHNTVSWYQQALGQGPQFIFQYYREEENGRGNFPPRFSGLQFPNYSSELNVNALELDDSALYLCASSLQRTDPYNEQFFGPGTRLTVL.

The gene calls are TRBV3-1 (or the pseudogene TRBV3-2) and TRBJ2-7; D is unclear. V lost 0 bases to trimming and J lost 2 bases, with 17 bases between them. Germline V gives CDR1 LGHDT, CDR2 YNNKEL (reference sequence). This CDR3 is 17 amino acids long. CDR3 sequence: CASSQDLSNTDPYEQYF. Here the CDR3 DNA reads TGTGCCAGCAGCCAAGATTTGAGCAACACGGATCCCTACGAGCAGTACTTC.

J is TRBJ1-2 and V is TRBV30, with unresolved D. V lost 4 bases, J lost 7 bases, and 16 bases lay in between. The germline V gene has CDR1 GTSNPN and CDR2 SVGIG (reference sequence). The CDR3 length is 13 residues. CDR3 in DNA: TGTGCCTGGAACCCAAGTGGGTGGGGTGGCTACACCTTC. As protein: CAWNPSGWGGYTF.

This clone was detected once. One end of the junction varies from germline; a read error may be responsible. The gene calls are TRBV6-1 and TRBJ1-5; D uncertain. Germline lookup yields CDR1 MNHNS and CDR2 SASEGT. CDR3 size: 14 residues. In DNA form, the CDR3 reads TGTGCCAGCAGGGAAGTGGGGTTCAATCAGCCCCAGCATTTT. Translating gives CASREVGFNQPQHF.

This chain links TRBV29-1 with TRBJ2-3; a weak D match, TRBD1 (7 bases). The germline V and J ends were trimmed by 5 bases and 2 bases, with 17 bases remaining between them. Germline V gene lookup returns CDR1 SQVTM and CDR2 ANQGSEA. This CDR3 comprises 15 residues. The CDR3 DNA sequence: TGCAGCGTTTCTACGGGGGACAGCCTCACAGATACGCAGTATTTT. This sequence encodes CSVSTGDSLTDTQYF.

V usage is TRBV6-1 and J usage is TRBJ2-1; TRBD1 aligns across 10 bases. With V trimmed by 1 base and J by 6 bases, 0 bases remained unmatched. The CDR3 length is 14 residues. From germline, CDR1 is MNHNS and CDR2 SASEGT. CDR3 sequence (DNA): TGTGCCAGCAGTGAAGGGACAGGGGGCAATGAGCAGTTCTTC. It specifies CASSEGTGGNEQFF.

This sequence joins TRBV5-6 and TRBJ2-5; 7 nucleotides align to TRBD1. The CDR3 spans 16 residues. Germline V gene sequence: CDR1 SGHDT, CDR2 YYEEEE. V shed 3 bases, J shed 1 base, and the junction held 9 bases outside the gene matches. CDR3 region: CASSSLDRFVQETQYF. DNA for the CDR3: TGTGCCAGCAGCTCCCTGGACAGGTTCGTCCAAGAGACCCAGTACTTC.

In DNA form, the CDR3 reads TGTGCCAGCAGCTTTCTATCTGCTGGTGAGCAGTTCTTC. Amino acids: CASSFLSAGEQFF. The chain carries TRBV5-6 and TRBJ2-1; D gene unclear. Trimming left V 2 bases short and J 9 bases short, with 12 bases between. Germline CDR1 and CDR2: SGHDT and YYEEEE. The length of the CDR3 is 13 residues.

The table lists this clone with a count of one. CDR3 DNA: TGTGCCACCAGCAGAGATACGGGACTAGCGGGGGGGAATGAGCAGTTCTTC. It yields the protein CATSRDTGLAGGNEQFF. The chain uses TRBV15 and TRBJ2-1, with 16 bases aligning to TRBD2. V lost 0 bases and J lost 7; bases outside the gene matches: 3. There are 17 residues in the CDR3. Germline V gene lookup returns CDR1 LNHNV and CDR2 YYDKDF (reference sequence).

The chain joins TRBV24-1 to TRBJ2-3; 7 nucleotides line up with TRBD2. CDR3 length: 16 residues. With 2 bases clipped from V and 1 base from J, the junction kept 5 bases outside the gene matches. The germline V gene encodes CDR1 KGHDR and CDR2 SFDVKD. In nucleotides, the CDR3 is TGTGCCACCAGTGATTCAAAACGGGGGGGCACAGATACGCAGTATTTT. Translating gives CATSDSKRGGTDTQYF.